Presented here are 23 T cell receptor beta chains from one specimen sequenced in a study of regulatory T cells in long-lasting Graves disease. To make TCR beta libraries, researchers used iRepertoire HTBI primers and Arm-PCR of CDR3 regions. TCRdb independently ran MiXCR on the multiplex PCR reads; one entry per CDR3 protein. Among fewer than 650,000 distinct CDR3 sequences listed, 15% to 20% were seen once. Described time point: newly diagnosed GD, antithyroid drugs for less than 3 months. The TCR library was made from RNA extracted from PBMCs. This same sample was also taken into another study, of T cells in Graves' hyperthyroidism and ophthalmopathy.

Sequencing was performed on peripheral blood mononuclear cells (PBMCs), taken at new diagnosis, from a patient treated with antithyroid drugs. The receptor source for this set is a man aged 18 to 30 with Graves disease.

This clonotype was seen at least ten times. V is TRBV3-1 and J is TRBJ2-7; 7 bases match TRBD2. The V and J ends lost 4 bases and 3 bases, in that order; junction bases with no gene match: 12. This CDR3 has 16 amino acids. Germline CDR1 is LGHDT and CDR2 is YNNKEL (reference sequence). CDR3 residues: CASSRSWGGGYYEQYF. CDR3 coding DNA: TGTGCCAGCAGCCGCTCCTGGGGGGGGGGATACTACGAGCAGTACTTC.

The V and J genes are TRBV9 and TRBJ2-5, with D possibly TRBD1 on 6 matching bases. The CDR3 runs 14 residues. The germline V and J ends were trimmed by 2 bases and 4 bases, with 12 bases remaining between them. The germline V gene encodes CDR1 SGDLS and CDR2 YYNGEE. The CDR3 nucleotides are TGTGCCAGCAGCGTTAGCAGGGGCGGAGAGACCCAGTACTTC. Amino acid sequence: CASSVSRGGETQYF.

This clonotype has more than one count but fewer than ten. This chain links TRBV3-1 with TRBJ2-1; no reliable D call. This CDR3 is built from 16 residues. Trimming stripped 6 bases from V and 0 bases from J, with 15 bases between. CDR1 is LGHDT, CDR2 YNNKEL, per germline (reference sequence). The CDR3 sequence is CASSMADASSYNEQFF. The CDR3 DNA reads TGTGCCAGCAGTATGGCGGACGCTAGCTCCTACAATGAGCAGTTCTTC.

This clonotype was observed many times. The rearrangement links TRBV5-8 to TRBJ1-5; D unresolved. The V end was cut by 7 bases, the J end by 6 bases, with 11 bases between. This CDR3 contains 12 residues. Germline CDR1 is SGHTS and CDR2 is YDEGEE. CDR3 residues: CASGSGPQPQHF. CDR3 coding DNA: TGTGCCAGCGGGTCCGGACCTCAGCCCCAGCATTTT.

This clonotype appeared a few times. CDR3 loop: CASSKGTSGYEQFF. CDR3 bases: TGCGCCAGCAGCAAAGGGACTAGCGGTTATGAGCAGTTCTTC. The chain recombines TRBV4-1 with TRBJ2-1; 11 bases fit TRBD2. This CDR3 has 14 amino acids. Per the germline V gene, CDR1 is MGHRA and CDR2 is YSYEKL. J was trimmed by 8 bases and V by 5 bases; bases with no gene match: 5.

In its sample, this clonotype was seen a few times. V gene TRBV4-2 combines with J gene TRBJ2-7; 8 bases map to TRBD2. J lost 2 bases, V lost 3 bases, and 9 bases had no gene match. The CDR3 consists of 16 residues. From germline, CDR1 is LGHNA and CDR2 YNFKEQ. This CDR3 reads CASSQGLAGSTYEQYF. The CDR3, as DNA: TGTGCCAGCAGCCAGGGATTAGCGGGAAGCACCTACGAGCAGTACTTC.

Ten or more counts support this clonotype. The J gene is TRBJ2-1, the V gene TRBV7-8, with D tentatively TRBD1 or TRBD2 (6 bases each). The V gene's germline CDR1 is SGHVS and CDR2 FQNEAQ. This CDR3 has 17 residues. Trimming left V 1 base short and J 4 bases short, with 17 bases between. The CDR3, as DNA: TGTGCCAGCAGCTTAGATCCAAGGCGGGACATATACAATGAGCAGTTCTTC. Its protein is CASSLDPRRDIYNEQFF. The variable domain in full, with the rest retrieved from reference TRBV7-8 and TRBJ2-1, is GAGVSQSPRYKVAKRGQDVALRCDPISGHVSLFWYQQALGQGPEFLTYFQNEAQLDKSGLPSDRFFAERPEGSVSTLKIQRTQQEDSAVYLCASSLDPRRDIYNEQFFGPGTRLTVL.

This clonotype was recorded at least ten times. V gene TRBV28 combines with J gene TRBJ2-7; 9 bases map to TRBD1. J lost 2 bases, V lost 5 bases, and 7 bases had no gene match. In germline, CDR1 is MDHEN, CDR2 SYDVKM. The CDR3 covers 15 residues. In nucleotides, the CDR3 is TGTGCCAGCAGTATAGGGACAGGGAGCCCCTACGAGCAGTACTTC. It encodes CASSIGTGSPYEQYF.

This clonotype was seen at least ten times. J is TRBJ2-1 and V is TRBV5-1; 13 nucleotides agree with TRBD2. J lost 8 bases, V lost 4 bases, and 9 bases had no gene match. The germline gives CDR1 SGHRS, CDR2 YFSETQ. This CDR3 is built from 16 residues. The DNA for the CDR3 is TGCGCCAGCAGCCTGGCCGGGACTAGCGGGATCGATGAGCAGTTCTTC. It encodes CASSLAGTSGIDEQFF.

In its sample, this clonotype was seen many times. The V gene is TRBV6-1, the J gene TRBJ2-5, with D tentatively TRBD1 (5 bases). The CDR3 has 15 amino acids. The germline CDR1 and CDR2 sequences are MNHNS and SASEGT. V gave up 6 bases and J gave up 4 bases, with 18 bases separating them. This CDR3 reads CASSPLWGTGETQYF. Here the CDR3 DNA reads TGTGCCAGCAGCCCCCTGTGGGGTACAGGAGAGACCCAGTACTTC.

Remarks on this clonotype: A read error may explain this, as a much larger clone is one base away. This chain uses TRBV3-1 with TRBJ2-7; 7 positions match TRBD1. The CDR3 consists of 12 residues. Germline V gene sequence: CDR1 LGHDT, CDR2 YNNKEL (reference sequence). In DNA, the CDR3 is TGTGCCAGCAGCCGGGCTGGACAGGAGCAGCACTTC. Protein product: CASSRAGQEQHF.

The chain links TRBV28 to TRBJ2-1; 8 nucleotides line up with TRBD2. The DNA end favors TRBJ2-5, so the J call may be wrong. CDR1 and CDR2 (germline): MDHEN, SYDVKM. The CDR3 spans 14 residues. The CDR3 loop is CASRTTSGGETQYF. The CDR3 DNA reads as TGTGCCAGCAGAACAACTAGCGGCGGGGAGACCCAGTACTTC.

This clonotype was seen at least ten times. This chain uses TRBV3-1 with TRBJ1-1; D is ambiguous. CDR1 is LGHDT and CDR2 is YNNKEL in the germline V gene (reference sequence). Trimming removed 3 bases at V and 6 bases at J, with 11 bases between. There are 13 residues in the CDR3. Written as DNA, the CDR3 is TGTGCCAGCAGCCAGGCGGCGGGAGCTGAAGCTTTCTTT. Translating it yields CASSQAAGAEAFF.

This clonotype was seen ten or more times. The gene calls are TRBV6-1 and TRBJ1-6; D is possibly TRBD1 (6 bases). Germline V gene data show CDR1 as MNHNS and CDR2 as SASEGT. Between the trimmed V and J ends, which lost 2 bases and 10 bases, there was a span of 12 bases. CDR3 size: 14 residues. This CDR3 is CASSEIRGNSPLHF. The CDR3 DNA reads TGTGCCAGCAGTGAAATCAGGGGAAACTCACCCCTCCACTTT.

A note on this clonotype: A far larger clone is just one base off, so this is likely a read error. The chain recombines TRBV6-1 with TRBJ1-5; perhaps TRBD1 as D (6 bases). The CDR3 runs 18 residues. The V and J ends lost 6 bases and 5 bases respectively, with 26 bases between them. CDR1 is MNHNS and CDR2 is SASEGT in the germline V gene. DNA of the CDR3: TGTGCCAGCAGCTCGGGAAGTTGGACAGCTAGGGCTTATCAGCCCCAGCATTTT. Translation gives CASSSGSWTARAYQPQHF.

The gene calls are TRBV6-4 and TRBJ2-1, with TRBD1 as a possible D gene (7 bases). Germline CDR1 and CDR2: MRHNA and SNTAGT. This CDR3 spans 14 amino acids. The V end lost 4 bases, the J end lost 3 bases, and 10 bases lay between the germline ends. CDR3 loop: CASSAQGGYNEQFF. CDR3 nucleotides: TGTGCCAGCAGTGCCCAGGGGGGCTACAATGAGCAGTTCTTC.

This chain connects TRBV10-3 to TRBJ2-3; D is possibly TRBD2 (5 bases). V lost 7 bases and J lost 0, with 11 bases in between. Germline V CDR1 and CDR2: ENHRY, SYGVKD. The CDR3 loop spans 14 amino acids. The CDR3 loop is CAINRDYSTDTQYF. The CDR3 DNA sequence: TGTGCCATCAACCGAGACTATAGCACAGATACGCAGTATTTT.

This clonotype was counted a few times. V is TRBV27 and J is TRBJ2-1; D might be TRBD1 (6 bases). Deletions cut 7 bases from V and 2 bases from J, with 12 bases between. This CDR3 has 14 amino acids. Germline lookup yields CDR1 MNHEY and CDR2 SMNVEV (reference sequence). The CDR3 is CASTNRDTYNEQFF. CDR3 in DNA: TGTGCCAGCACTAACCGGGACACCTACAATGAGCAGTTCTTC.

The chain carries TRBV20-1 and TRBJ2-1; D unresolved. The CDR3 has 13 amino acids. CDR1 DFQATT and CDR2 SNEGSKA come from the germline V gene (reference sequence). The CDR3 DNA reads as TGCAGCGTAACAGACCTCATCTACAATGAGCAGTTCTTC. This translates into CSVTDLIYNEQFF.

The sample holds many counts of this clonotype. CDR3 region: CASKADTEAFF. The CDR3, as DNA: TGTGCCAGCAAGGCGGACACTGAAGCTTTCTTT. The chain carries TRBV28 and TRBJ1-1; no clear D gene. Trimming took 7 bases from V and 3 from J, leaving 6 bases between them. Germline CDR1 MDHEN, CDR2 SYDVKM. The CDR3 has 11 residues.

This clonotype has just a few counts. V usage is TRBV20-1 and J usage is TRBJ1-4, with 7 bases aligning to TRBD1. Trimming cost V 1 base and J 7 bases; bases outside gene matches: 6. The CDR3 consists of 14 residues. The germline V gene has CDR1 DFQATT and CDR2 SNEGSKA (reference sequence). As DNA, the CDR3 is TGCAGTGCTAGAGGACAGGGAGGAGGTGAAAAACTGTTTTTT. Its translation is CSARGQGGGEKLFF.

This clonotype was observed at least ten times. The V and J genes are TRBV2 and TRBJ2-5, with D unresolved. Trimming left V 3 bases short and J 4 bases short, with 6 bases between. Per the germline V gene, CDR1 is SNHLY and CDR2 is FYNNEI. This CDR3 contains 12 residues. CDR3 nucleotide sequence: TGTGCCAGCAGTGATCATGGAGAGACCCAGTACTTC. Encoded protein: CASSDHGETQYF. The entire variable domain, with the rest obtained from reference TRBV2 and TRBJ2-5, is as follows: EPEVTQTPSHQVTQMGQEVILRCVPISNHLYFYWYRQILGQKVEFLVSFYNNEISEKSEIFDDQFSVERPDGSNFTLKIRSTKLEDSAMYFCASSDHGETQYFGPGTRLLVL.

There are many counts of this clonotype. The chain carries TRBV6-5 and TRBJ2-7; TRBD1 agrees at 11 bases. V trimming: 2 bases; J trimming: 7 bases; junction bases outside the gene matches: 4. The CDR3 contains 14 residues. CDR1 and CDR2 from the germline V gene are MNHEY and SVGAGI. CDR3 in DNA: TGTGCCAGCAGTTACGGGACAGGGGGTGAAGAGCAGTACTTC. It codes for CASSYGTGGEEQYF.